This TCR beta chain comes out of a study of blood T cell repertoires in COVID-19. The overall study: Acute and convalescent COVID-19 samples came from the United States, Italy and Spain. Sources were T cells, B-cell-depleted T cells, or PBMCs; the material itself was cDNA or gDNA.

In the authors' workflow: From reference gene primer amplification, estimates of nucleated cell counts were derived. Produced via immunoSEQ multiplex PCR; TCRdb's table is partial and in-frame only. D and trimming were read from the DNA, whereas the V and J calls and clone size are those reported in that table. The data contain roughly 20,000 clones, just over 90% of them singletons. The junction had 8 bases not matched to a gene; V was cut back by 5 bases and J by 1 base. Germline-derived CDR1 and CDR2 are SGHTA and FQGNSA. The CDR3 contains 17 residues. This TCR was recovered from a human donor in a cohort sampled during active COVID-19. Sequencing was done on a sample of peripheral blood. V usage is TRBV7-2 and J usage is TRBJ2-6; 7 nucleotides agree with TRBD2. CDR3 sequence: CASSRPWEGSGANVLTF. CDR3 bases: TGTGCCAGCAGCCGCCCATGGGAGGGGTCTGGGGCCAACGTCCTGACTTTC.